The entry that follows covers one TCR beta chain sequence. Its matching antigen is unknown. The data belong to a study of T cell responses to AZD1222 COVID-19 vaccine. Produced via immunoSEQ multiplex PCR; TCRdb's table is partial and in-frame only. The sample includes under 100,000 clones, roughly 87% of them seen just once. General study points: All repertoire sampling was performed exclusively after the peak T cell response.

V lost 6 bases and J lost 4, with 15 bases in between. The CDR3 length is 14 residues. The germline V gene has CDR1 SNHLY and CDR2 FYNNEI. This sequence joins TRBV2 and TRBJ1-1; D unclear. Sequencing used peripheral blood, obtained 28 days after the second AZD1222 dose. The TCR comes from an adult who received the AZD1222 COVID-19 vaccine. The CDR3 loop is CASSDLVFSTEAFF. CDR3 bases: TGTGCCAGCAGCGACCTTGTGTTTAGCACTGAAGCTTTCTTT.